This T cell receptor beta chain stems from a study of cytomegalovirus exposure and HLA in healthy donors. Overall study results and limits: Researchers reported in a later analysis that a missense DCLRE1C variant was tied to TCR beta V- and J-gene trimming.

Germline values: CDR1 ENHRY, CDR2 SYGVKD. This CDR3 contains 15 residues. Trimming took 4 bases from V and 1 from J; bases not matched to a gene: 5. With 60 Vbeta and 13 Jbeta primers, the PCR was carried out. Measured with immunoSEQ multiplex PCR; TCRdb has only the in-frame clones, and not every one. The sample includes tens of thousands of clones, 75% seen only once; the top ten take under 25%. Points on this clone: The antigen is not known.

The chain employs TRBV10-3 and TRBJ1-1, with TRBD1 matching over 8 bases. The TCR originated in a woman aged 40 to 49 in good health and CMV-seropositive. Material: PBMCs. CDR3 region: CAISGGRGPNTEAFF. The CDR3 DNA sequence: TGTGCCATCAGTGGGGGCAGGGGGCCGAACACTGAAGCTTTCTTT.